This record looks at one T cell receptor beta chain sequence and its context. This specimen comes from a study of blood T cell repertoires in COVID-19. At the level of the study: Collection of acute and convalescent COVID-19 samples took place in the United States, Italy and Spain. The analysed material was cDNA or gDNA that came from T cells, B-cell-depleted T cells, or PBMCs.

The CDR3 sequence is 14 residues long. V lost 6 bases and J 2 bases, leaving 11 bases between the germline ends. The germline V gene has CDR1 SGHDN and CDR2 FVKESK. In the study's own analysis: From reference gene primer amplification, estimates of nucleated cell counts were derived. Produced via immunoSEQ multiplex PCR; TCRdb's table is partial and in-frame only. V and J calls and clone size are given by that table; D and trimming were obtained from the DNA. This table has 45,000 to 55,000 clones, 88% appearing once. V and J are TRBV14 and TRBJ2-1; D is perhaps TRBD1 (5 bases). This receptor was identified in a human donor in a cohort sampled during active COVID-19. The sequenced sample consisted of peripheral blood. Written as DNA, the CDR3 is TGTGCCAGCAGACCTCAGGGCGCCTACAATGAGCAGTTCTTC. It translates to CASRPQGAYNEQFF.